The 19 T cell receptor beta chains given below trace back to one sample, sequenced in a study of blood T cell repertoires in COVID-19. Measured with immunoSEQ multiplex PCR; TCRdb has only the in-frame clones, and not every one. The sample carries about 190,000 clones, about 77% recorded once. The sample was peripheral blood. The receptors shown here come from an elderly woman with active or convalescent COVID-19.

The chain joins TRBV14 to TRBJ2-7; 7 bases are a match to TRBD1. Germline CDR1 is SGHDN and CDR2 is FVKESK. The ends lost 4 bases at V and 3 bases at J; junction bases unmatched: 6. This CDR3 comprises 14 residues. The CDR3 DNA is TGTGCCAGCAGCCTGCGGACAGGTAGCTACGAGCAGTACTTC. This codes for CASSLRTGSYEQYF.

The chain combines TRBV7-2 with TRBJ2-1, with 10 nucleotides matching TRBD2. CDR1 and CDR2 (germline): SGHTA, FQGNSA. The CDR3 is 15 amino acids. The V segment lost 5 bases and the J segment 10 bases; nucleotides outside the gene matches: 11. CDR3 DNA: TGTGCCAGCAGCGAATACGGGCTAGCGGGGGCCGAGCAGTTCTTC. Translated, it gives CASSEYGLAGAEQFF. Filled out from reference TRBV7-2 and TRBJ2-1, the complete variable domain reads GAGVSQSPSNKVTEKGKDVELRCDPISGHTALYWYRQSLGQGLEFLIYFQGNSAPDKSGLPSDRFSAERTGGSVSTLTIQRTQQEDSAVYLCASSEYGLAGAEQFFGPGTRLTVL.

The chain couples TRBV6-6 to TRBJ1-3; D gene ambiguous. In germline, CDR1 is MNHNY, CDR2 SVGAGI (reference sequence). V lost 6 bases, J lost 4 bases, and 16 bases lay in between. The CDR3 spans 15 residues. DNA of the CDR3: TGTGCCAGCAGCCCCGGTGATTCGAGGGGAAACACCATATATTTT. As protein: CASSPGDSRGNTIYF.

The gene calls are TRBV5-1 and TRBJ2-7; tentatively, D is TRBD1 (5 bases). CDR1 is SGHRS and CDR2 is YFSETQ in the germline V gene. The CDR3 is made up of 14 amino acids. Trimming cost V 2 bases and J 5 bases, with 14 bases left between them. The CDR3 DNA is TGCGCCAGCAGCTTCCAGGGTTTCGGAGACGAGCAGTACTTC. It codes for CASSFQGFGDEQYF.

The J gene is TRBJ1-2, the V gene TRBV9; the match to TRBD1 covers 7 bases. The germline V gene has CDR1 SGDLS and CDR2 YYNGEE. V was pared by 2 bases and J by 8 bases, with 9 bases of the junction left unmatched. The length of the CDR3 is 14 residues. This chain's CDR3 is CASSVGQRPGGYTF. CDR3 DNA: TGTGCCAGCAGCGTGGGACAGAGACCGGGGGGCTACACCTTC.

This clone was seen more than once but under ten times. V is TRBV10-3 and J is TRBJ1-5; D is possibly TRBD1 (6 bases). The CDR3 runs 13 residues. CDR1 and CDR2 (germline): ENHRY, SYGVKD. V gave up 8 bases and J gave up 4 bases, with 12 bases separating them. The CDR3 DNA sequence: TGTGCCATCGGTACAGGGTGGAATCAGCCCCAGCATTTT. The encoded protein is CAIGTGWNQPQHF.

The chain has TRBV4-1 and TRBJ1-1, with 9 bases that match TRBD1. The CDR3 runs to 13 residues. Trimming cost V 8 bases and J 0 bases; bases outside gene matches: 1. CDR1 is MGHRA and CDR2 is YSYEKL in the germline V gene. The CDR3: CASGQGMNTEAFF. As DNA, the CDR3 is TGCGCCAGCGGACAGGGGATGAACACTGAAGCTTTCTTT.

The CDR3 coding sequence is TGTGCCAGCAGCGTAGCTACGGGGACTAACTATGGCTACACCTTC. It codes for CASSVATGTNYGYTF. The chain employs TRBV9 and TRBJ1-2, with D uncertain. Trimming removed 0 bases at V and 0 bases at J, with 9 bases between. Germline lookup yields CDR1 SGDLS and CDR2 YYNGEE. The CDR3 is 15 residues long. Full variable domain (outside the CDR3, taken from reference TRBV9 and TRBJ1-2): DSGVTQTPKHLITATGQRVTLRCSPRSGDLSVYWYQQSLDQGLQFLIQYYNGEERAKGNILERFSAQQFPDLHSELNLSSLELGDSALYFCASSVATGTNYGYTFGSGTRLTVV.

This sequence joins TRBV23-1 and TRBJ2-7; D is unclear. TRBV23-1 is an ORF for which the function is uncertain. Trimming took 0 bases from V and 0 from J, leaving 12 bases between them. This CDR3 region has 16 residues. CDR3 nucleotides: TGCGCCAGCAGTCAATCGCCGTTACTGAGCTCCTACGAGCAGTACTTC. Amino acids: CASSQSPLLSSYEQYF.

In its sample, this clone was seen once. V gene TRBV4-2 combines with J gene TRBJ1-2, with D perhaps matching TRBD1 (6 bases). V was shortened by 0 bases and J by 5 bases, with 10 bases between the two germline ends. Per germline, CDR1 LGHNA and CDR2 YNFKEQ. The CDR3 has 14 amino acids. This CDR3 reads CASSQDRGDYGYTF. The CDR3 DNA reads TGTGCCAGCAGCCAAGACAGGGGAGATTATGGCTACACCTTC.

The chain is built from TRBV24-1 and TRBJ1-5, with 7 positions matching TRBD1. J lost 6 bases, V lost 9 bases, and 16 bases had no gene match. Germline values: CDR1 KGHDR, CDR2 SFDVKD. This CDR3 contains 16 residues. The CDR3 DNA sequence: TGTGCCACCCAGCCCGGGACAGACCAGGGCGTTCAGCCCCAGCATTTT. The encoded protein is CATQPGTDQGVQPQHF.

The chain links TRBV6-5 to TRBJ2-7; 7 bases match TRBD2. V was pared by 8 bases and J by 6 bases, with 10 bases of the junction left unmatched. The CDR3 is 13 residues long. Germline values: CDR1 MNHEY, CDR2 SVGAGI. CDR3 nucleotide sequence: TGTGCCAGCCGGAGGGCGGGAGAGGGCGAGCAGTACTTC. This encodes CASRRAGEGEQYF.

The rearrangement uses TRBV28 and TRBJ1-2, with TRBD1 matching over 7 bases. Germline CDR1 MDHEN, CDR2 SYDVKM. With V trimmed by 2 bases and J by 7 bases, 7 bases remained unmatched. This CDR3 comprises 14 residues. The CDR3 loop reads CASSLAYRGSGYTF. DNA for the CDR3: TGTGCCAGCAGTTTAGCCTACAGGGGATCTGGCTACACCTTC.

There are a few counts of this clone. V usage is TRBV11-2 and J usage is TRBJ1-2; no clear D. The CDR3 sequence is 15 residues long. The ends were cut back, 0 bases at V and 4 bases at J, with 12 bases in the middle. CDR1 is SGHAT, CDR2 FQNNGV, per germline. CDR3 DNA: TGTGCCAGCAGCTTAGACTCTGGACTGATCTATGGCTACACCTTC. Its translation is CASSLDSGLIYGYTF.

This chain connects TRBV15 to TRBJ2-3, with 9 bases that match TRBD2. V trimming: 7 bases; J trimming: 6 bases; junction bases outside the gene matches: 5. This CDR3 has 13 amino acids. CDR1 LNHNV and CDR2 YYDKDF come from the germline V gene (reference sequence). The CDR3 here is CATKQRGADTQYF. The CDR3 region has the DNA TGTGCCACCAAGCAGCGGGGGGCCGATACGCAGTATTTT.

This clone was observed a few times. V gene TRBV29-1 combines with J gene TRBJ1-3; 8 bases fit TRBD1. Germline V gene lookup returns CDR1 SQVTM and CDR2 ANQGSEA. The CDR3 runs 14 residues. J lost 6 bases, V lost 4 bases, and 8 bases had no gene match. The CDR3 bases are TGCAGCGTTGTGGGGGCAGGGGGCGTAAACACCATATATTTT. Translated: CSVVGAGGVNTIYF.

CDR3 region: CSAKPGGGETQYF. The CDR3 coding sequence is TGCAGCGCAAAACCAGGGGGCGGAGAGACCCAGTACTTC. The genes are TRBV29-1 and TRBJ2-5, with TRBD1 identical over 8 bases. The germline gives CDR1 SQVTM, CDR2 ANQGSEA. The CDR3 runs 13 residues. V shed 7 bases and J 4 bases; nucleotides not matched to a gene: 8.

V gene TRBV7-9 combines with J gene TRBJ1-2; 7 bases line up with TRBD1. The CDR3 runs to 13 residues. V lost 6 bases, J lost 8 bases, and 9 bases stayed unmatched. Per germline, CDR1 SEHNR and CDR2 FQNEAQ (reference sequence). The CDR3 DNA sequence: TGTGCCAGCAGGTCCGACAGGGACGGAGGCTACACCTTC. This codes for CASRSDRDGGYTF.

Only a few counts were recorded for this clone. The V and J genes are TRBV28 and TRBJ2-1; D gene ambiguous. Germline V gene lookup returns CDR1 MDHEN and CDR2 SYDVKM. V was pared by 3 bases and J by 4 bases, with 4 bases between. The CDR3 contains 12 residues. CDR3 nucleotide sequence: TGTGCCAGCAGTTTCACTTACAATGAGCAGTTCTTC. Amino acids: CASSFTYNEQFF.